Below, 21 T cell receptor beta chains from the same sample are listed, as sequenced in a study of blood T cell repertoires in COVID-19. The protocol was immunoSEQ multiplex PCR, while the TCRdb copy is restricted to in-frame clones and leaves out a portion. The sample contains approximately 220,000 clones, about nine tenths of which appear only once. Material: PBMCs or T cells enriched from blood (not recorded which). All receptors derive from a man between 25 and 39 years old who had recovered from COVID-19.

This chain links TRBV12-3 or TRBV12-4 with TRBJ2-1, with TRBD1 matching 7 bases. There are 11 residues in the CDR3. Losses at the gene ends were 5 bases for V and 15 bases for J; bases not matched to a gene: 7. This CDR3 reads CASSAGTATFF. In DNA form, the CDR3 reads TGTGCCAGCAGTGCCGGGACAGCGACGTTCTTC.

J is TRBJ2-7 and V is TRBV6-1, with D possibly matching TRBD1 (6 bases). Trimming cost V 2 bases and J 5 bases, with 16 bases left between them. Looked up from germline, CDR1 is MNHNS and CDR2 is SASEGT. The CDR3 contains 15 residues. DNA of the CDR3: TGTGCCAGCAGTGAATCCCCAGGGGTTTCTGACGAGCAGTACTTC. Translated, it gives CASSESPGVSDEQYF.

This chain's CDR3 is CASSPTAGGPGNEQFF. The CDR3 nucleotides read TGTGCCAGCAGCCCTACCGCGGGGGGGCCAGGCAATGAGCAGTTCTTC. This sequence joins TRBV7-6 and TRBJ2-1; 9 bases match TRBD2. Germline V gene lookup returns CDR1 SGHVS and CDR2 FNYEAQ. The V segment lost 5 bases and the J segment 6 bases; nucleotides outside the gene matches: 11. The CDR3 is 16 amino acids.

The chain has TRBV27 and TRBJ1-2; D is possibly TRBD1 (6 bases). V lost 8 bases, J lost 2 bases, and 18 bases lay in between. Looked up from germline, CDR1 is MNHEY and CDR2 is SMNVEV (reference sequence). The CDR3 runs 15 residues. CDR3 DNA sequence: TGTGCCAGCCAACCGGCCTGGGGGGGCAACTATGGCTACACCTTC. It specifies CASQPAWGGNYGYTF.

The J gene is TRBJ2-7, the V gene TRBV4-3; possible D gene TRBD1, 6 bases. The germline V gene has CDR1 LGHNA and CDR2 YSLEER. V was trimmed by 4 bases and J by 5 bases, leaving 21 bases between them. The CDR3 spans 16 residues. CDR3 DNA: TGCGCCAGCAGCCCGAAGTTACAGGGACCGGGCAACGAGCAGTACTTC. Translation gives CASSPKLQGPGNEQYF.

V gene TRBV3-1 (or the pseudogene TRBV3-2) combines with J gene TRBJ1-5; D is ambiguous. Trimming pared 1 base from V and 9 bases from J, leaving 13 bases between. The CDR3 has 14 residues. Looked up from germline, CDR1 is LGHDT and CDR2 is YNNKEL (reference sequence). The CDR3 DNA follows: TGTGCCAGCAGCCAAGGGTACCCCCCCGGGCCCCAGCATTTT. Amino acids: CASSQGYPPGPQHF.

The V call is TRBV18, the J call TRBJ2-7, with TRBD1 matching 8 bases. V lost 5 bases and J lost 3; bases outside the gene matches: 6. The CDR3 covers 14 residues. Germline V gene lookup returns CDR1 KGHSH and CDR2 LQKENI. The CDR3 region has the DNA TGTGCCAGCTCATTGGACAGGGCGAACTACGAGCAGTACTTC. It is translated as CASSLDRANYEQYF.

A note on this clone: Likely a read error: the CDR3 ends without its conserved phenylalanine or tryptophan. The limits of the CDR3 on the DNA are not certain, so only TCRdb's listed CDR3 is given. The V call is TRBV2, the J call TRBJ1-4; TRBD1, the D gene given by the table, was not confirmed from the DNA. Ends included, the CDR3 has 12 residues. Germline CDR1 SNHLY, CDR2 FYNNEI. CDR3 amino acids: CASSVFSGQGAV.

J is TRBJ2-7 and V is TRBV29-1; TRBD1 matches at 9 bases. J gave up 5 bases and V 2 bases, and 1 base lay outside the gene matches. Germline CDR1 SQVTM, CDR2 ANQGSEA. This CDR3 has 12 residues. The CDR3 DNA is TGCAGCGTTGAAACAGGGGGCAACGAGCAGTACTTC. It yields the protein CSVETGGNEQYF.

V is TRBV7-2 and J is TRBJ1-5; D gene ambiguous. The germline V gene has CDR1 SGHTA and CDR2 FQGNSA. V was pared by 7 bases and J by 4 bases, with 11 bases between. This CDR3 is 13 amino acids long. This CDR3 is CASKGSGNQPQHF. For the CDR3, the DNA is TGTGCCAGCAAAGGGAGCGGGAATCAGCCCCAGCATTTT.

This chain joins TRBV11-3 and TRBJ2-7; TRBD1 is a possible D gene (6 bases). V lost 5 bases to trimming and J lost 2 bases, with 13 bases between them. CDR3 length equals 14 residues. The germline V gene has CDR1 SGHNT and CDR2 YENEEA. The CDR3 nucleotides read TGTGCCAGCAGCCGAGGACAGTATACCTACGAGCAGTACTTC. Translated: CASSRGQYTYEQYF.

The rearrangement uses TRBV30 and TRBJ2-1; D is unresolved. The germline gives CDR1 GTSNPN, CDR2 SVGIG (reference sequence). The CDR3 runs 12 residues. Between the trimmed V and J ends, which lost 0 bases and 8 bases, there was a span of 8 bases. The CDR3 loop reads CAWSVRDHEQFF. The CDR3 nucleotides are TGTGCCTGGAGTGTAAGAGATCATGAGCAGTTCTTC.

Here the CDR3 DNA reads TGCGCCAGCAGCCAAGATAATACGGGCTACGAGCAGTACTTC. Amino acid sequence: CASSQDNTGYEQYF. The chain combines TRBV4-3 with TRBJ2-7; no clear D gene. CDR1 LGHNA and CDR2 YSLEER come from the germline V gene. Between the trimmed V and J ends, which lost 0 bases and 3 bases, there was a span of 9 bases. The CDR3 has 14 residues.

V and J are TRBV6-5 and TRBJ2-1; 8 bases match TRBD2. The CDR3 totals 15 residues. Per the germline V gene, CDR1 is MNHEY and CDR2 is SVGAGI. With 6 bases clipped from V and 9 bases from J, the junction kept 13 bases outside the gene matches. CDR3 sequence: CASSPEPGTSGEQFF. The CDR3, as DNA: TGTGCCAGCAGCCCCGAACCCGGGACTAGTGGTGAGCAGTTCTTC.

The chain carries TRBV3-1 (or the pseudogene TRBV3-2) and TRBJ1-6, with D hard to call. The CDR3 length is 15 residues. Germline values: CDR1 LGHDT, CDR2 YNNKEL (reference sequence). Trimming took 2 bases from V and 9 from J, leaving 14 bases between them. This CDR3 is CASSQLGTEGSPLHF. The DNA of the CDR3 is TGTGCCAGCAGCCAACTTGGAACGGAGGGTTCACCCCTCCACTTT.

The rearrangement uses TRBV9 and TRBJ1-3; 8 nucleotides agree with TRBD1. The CDR3 runs 19 residues. CDR1 and CDR2 (germline): SGDLS, YYNGEE. V trimming: 0 bases; J trimming: 0 bases; junction bases outside the gene matches: 11. CDR3 DNA: TGTGCCAGCAGCGTAGCTGGTGCAGGGGGGACAGGCTCTGGAAACACCATATATTTT. This encodes CASSVAGAGGTGSGNTIYF.

This clone was observed a single time. The chain joins TRBV3-1 (or the pseudogene TRBV3-2) to TRBJ2-7; the D gene is possibly TRBD2 (6 bases). Germline CDR1 and CDR2: LGHDT and YNNKEL (reference sequence). The length of the CDR3 is 17 residues. V lost 0 bases and J lost 4, with 19 bases in between. In nucleotides, the CDR3 is TGTGCCAGCAGCCAAGATTTTCCCCGGAGGGCGCCGTACGAGCAGTACTTC. Its translation: CASSQDFPRRAPYEQYF.

The DNA of the CDR3 is TGTGCCAGCAACAGGGGACAGGGTGAAGCTTTCTTT. As protein: CASNRGQGEAFF. V is TRBV6-5 and J is TRBJ1-1; 9 bases agree with TRBD1. With V trimmed by 7 bases and J by 7 bases, 4 bases remained unmatched. Looked up from germline, CDR1 is MNHEY and CDR2 is SVGAGI. This CDR3 is built from 12 residues.

The genes are TRBV9 and TRBJ1-6; 9 bases align to TRBD1. The junction had 6 bases not matched to a gene; V was cut back by 4 bases and J by 7 bases. Germline V gene lookup returns CDR1 SGDLS and CDR2 YYNGEE. The length of the CDR3 is 15 residues. CDR3 loop: CASSSTGGANSPLHF. The CDR3 DNA reads as TGTGCCAGCAGCTCTACAGGGGGCGCAAATTCACCCCTCCACTTT.

The rearrangement uses TRBV28 and TRBJ1-6, with D perhaps TRBD1 (6 bases). The CDR3 covers 18 residues. CDR1 is MDHEN, CDR2 SYDVKM, per germline. Trimming stripped 3 bases from V and 2 bases from J, with 17 bases between. This chain's CDR3 is CASSLGATGGAYNSPLHF. DNA of the CDR3: TGTGCCAGCAGTTTGGGGGCGACAGGTGGGGCCTATAATTCACCCCTCCACTTT.

This rearrangement joins TRBV12-3 or TRBV12-4 to TRBJ2-1; 9 positions agree with TRBD1. CDR3 length: 12 amino acids. V lost 11 bases to trimming and J lost 4 bases; unmatched junction nucleotides: 3. CDR3 DNA: TGTGCCTGCGGACAGGGGTACAATGAGCAGTTCTTC. Translation gives CACGQGYNEQFF.